Described below is a single T cell receptor beta chain sequence and its context. Its antigen is not known. Per the germline V gene, CDR1 is SGHVS and CDR2 is FNYEAQ. Trimming stripped 5 bases from V and 0 bases from J, with 13 bases between. The CDR3 length is 15 residues. This record comes from a study of T cell repertoires in cytomegalovirus infection. Looking at the study overall: An indication of both CMV infection and matching HLA type came from public TCR beta signatures. Study results and limitations: CMV carriers with the relevant HLA were identified by cumulative public TCR beta family frequency. Ex vivo, HLA-C-restricted CMV-specific TCR beta clonotypes prevailed over the rest of the response.

MiXCR, run by TCRdb on the reads, gives a single entry per CDR3 protein. The table includes around 47,000 distinct CDR3 sequences, 15% to 20% detected once. The chain links TRBV7-6 to TRBJ1-1, with TRBD1 as a possible D gene (5 bases). This specimen was CD8+ T cells from cultured PBMCs, taken from culture after CMV antigen stimulation. The source of this sequence is a human donor in good health (CMV status not recorded). Some clones in this sample may be carry-over from other donors' samples. The CDR3 loop is CASSQSGTMNTEAFF. The CDR3 nucleotides read TGTGCCAGCAGCCAGTCGGGGACTATGAACACTGAAGCTTTCTTT.